This T cell receptor (beta chain) was observed in a study of cytotoxic CD8 clonotypes in ibrutinib-treated CLL. Concerning this clone itself: Its antigen is currently unknown.

Targeted sequencing depth ranged from 1 in 200,000 to 1 in 1 million T cells. Libraries were prepared by immunoSEQ multiplex PCR; TCRdb keeps only in-frame clonotypes and omits some of them. The sample carries about 15,000 clones, roughly 66% recorded once. General study points: Clonality measured at baseline exceeded age-matched healthy donors, tracking circulating CD8+ T-cell counts. Sustained-remission patients were sampled at different times than progressing patients were.

The CDR3 is 14 residues long. Germline CDR1 is SGHTA and CDR2 is FQGNSA. V was shortened by 0 bases and J by 11 bases, with 14 bases between the two germline ends. This sequence originates from a human donor with chronic lymphocytic leukemia. This rearrangement joins TRBV7-2 to TRBJ1-5; D call uncertain. The sequenced sample was PBMCs, obtained before ibrutinib treatment. This chain's CDR3 is CASSLAFRWSAQHF. The CDR3 DNA is TGTGCCAGCAGCTTAGCCTTCCGGTGGTCAGCCCAGCATTTT.